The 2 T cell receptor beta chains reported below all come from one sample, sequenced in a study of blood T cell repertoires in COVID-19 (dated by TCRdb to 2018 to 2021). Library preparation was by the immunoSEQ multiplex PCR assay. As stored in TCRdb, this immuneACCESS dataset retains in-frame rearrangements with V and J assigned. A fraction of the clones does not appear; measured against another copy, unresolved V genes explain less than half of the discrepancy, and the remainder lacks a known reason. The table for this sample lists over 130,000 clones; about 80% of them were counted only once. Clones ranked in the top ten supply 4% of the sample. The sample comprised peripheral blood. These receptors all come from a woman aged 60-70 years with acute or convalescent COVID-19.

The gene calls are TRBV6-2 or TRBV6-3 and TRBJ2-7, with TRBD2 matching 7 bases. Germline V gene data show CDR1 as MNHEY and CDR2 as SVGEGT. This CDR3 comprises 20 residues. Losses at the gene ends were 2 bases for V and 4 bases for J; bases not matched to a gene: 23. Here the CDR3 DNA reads TGTGCCAGCAGTTACCTCTCCGACCCCTCCAAGCTAGCGGAGAGGTACGAGCAGTACTTC. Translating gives CASSYLSDPSKLAERYEQYF.

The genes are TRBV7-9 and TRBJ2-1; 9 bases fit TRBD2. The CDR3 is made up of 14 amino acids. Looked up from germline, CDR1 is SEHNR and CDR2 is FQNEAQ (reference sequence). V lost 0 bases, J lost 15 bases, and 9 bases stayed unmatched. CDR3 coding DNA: TGTGCCAGCAGCTTAGCACCTAGCGGGATCGGTTTGTTCTTC. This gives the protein CASSLAPSGIGLFF.